The 16 T cell receptor beta chains below were found in one sample sequenced in a study of identical twins. One entry per CDR3 protein, called by TCRdb with MiXCR from the 5' RACE reads. The sample comprises about 530,000 distinct CDR3 sequences, around 20% of which are singletons, and approximately 0.5% rests with the top ten. This same sample was also part of a study on yellow fever vaccine responses in identical twins.

The sequenced material came from CD4+ T cells sorted from blood. These TCRs come from a young woman in good health.

This clonotype has just a few counts. The J gene is TRBJ2-3, the V gene TRBV11-2; 11 positions match TRBD2. This CDR3 region has 16 residues. In germline, CDR1 is SGHAT, CDR2 FQNNGV. With V trimmed by 3 bases and J by 3 bases, 5 bases remained unmatched. The CDR3 reads CASSLILAGVTDTQYF. The CDR3 DNA follows: TGTGCCAGCAGCTTGATACTAGCGGGGGTTACAGATACGCAGTATTTT.

The J gene is TRBJ2-3, the V gene TRBV7-2, with D perhaps matching TRBD2 (5 bases). The CDR3 length is 14 residues. The ends were cut back, 7 bases at V and 1 base at J, with 12 bases in the middle. CDR1 SGHTA and CDR2 FQGNSA come from the germline V gene. CDR3 sequence reads: CASNLKGGTDTQYF. The CDR3, as DNA: TGTGCCAGCAACCTCAAGGGAGGCACAGATACGCAGTATTTT.

V usage is TRBV12-3 or TRBV12-4 and J usage is TRBJ1-2; D uncertain. This CDR3 has 12 amino acids. V dropped 8 bases and J dropped 3 bases, with 10 bases sitting between them. The CDR3 bases are TGTGCCAGCGGACGAGGAGACTATGGCTACACCTTC. Translation gives CASGRGDYGYTF.

This clonotype was seen more than once but under ten times. The chain has TRBV4-1 and TRBJ1-6; 7 bases are shared with TRBD1. This CDR3 spans 15 amino acids. CDR1 and CDR2 (germline): MGHRA, YSYEKL. With V trimmed by 4 bases and J by 9 bases, 9 bases remained unmatched. The CDR3 reads CASSPQTGVGSPLHF. The CDR3 coding sequence is TGCGCCAGCAGCCCTCAAACAGGGGTTGGTTCACCCCTCCACTTT.

This clonotype was found many times. The chain carries TRBV28 and TRBJ1-5; no reliable D call. The CDR3 consists of 15 residues. The germline V gene has CDR1 MDHEN and CDR2 SYDVKM. V lost 5 bases and J 0 bases, leaving 11 bases between the germline ends. CDR3 nucleotide sequence: TGTGCCAGCAGTAGCGGTTCAAGTAGCAATCAGCCCCAGCATTTT. Amino acid sequence: CASSSGSSSNQPQHF.

This clonotype has only a few counts. The chain has TRBV7-6 and TRBJ2-7; 13 nucleotides match TRBD2. Germline CDR1 and CDR2: SGHVS and FNYEAQ. This CDR3 spans 16 amino acids. The ends lost 5 bases at V and 0 bases at J; junction bases unmatched: 4. The CDR3 region has the DNA TGTGCCAGCAGCAAGGGACTAGCGGGAAACTCCTACGAGCAGTACTTC. Protein: CASSKGLAGNSYEQYF.

This clonotype has only a few counts. The genes are TRBV6-5 and TRBJ2-7, with D possibly being TRBD2 (5 bases). CDR3 length: 16 residues. The V gene's germline CDR1 is MNHEY and CDR2 SVGAGI. With 0 bases removed from V and 0 bases from J, the gap between germline ends came to 12 bases. The CDR3 reads CASSYSREKSSYEQYF. CDR3 sequence (DNA): TGTGCCAGCAGTTACTCGAGGGAAAAAAGCTCCTACGAGCAGTACTTC.

V and J are TRBV20-1 and TRBJ1-2; perhaps TRBD1 as D (6 bases). Germline V lookup: CDR1 DFQATT, CDR2 SNEGSKA (reference sequence). V was pared by 2 bases and J by 7 bases, with 17 bases between. There are 14 residues in the CDR3. In DNA, the CDR3 is TGCAGTGCTAGACCCCGGGACACGGCGGGTGGCTACACCTTC. The encoded protein is CSARPRDTAGGYTF.

This clonotype was observed a single time. V gene TRBV5-1 combines with J gene TRBJ2-1; 8 nucleotides align to TRBD1. The CDR3 covers 15 residues. The V segment lost 4 bases and the J segment 9 bases; nucleotides outside the gene matches: 12. The germline CDR1 and CDR2 sequences are SGHRS and YFSETQ. The CDR3, as DNA: TGCGCCAGCAGCACTACTCCGGGACAGGACGGTGAGCAGTTCTTC. Translation gives CASSTTPGQDGEQFF.

This clonotype has more than one count but fewer than ten. V usage is TRBV14 and J usage is TRBJ1-5; possibly TRBD1 for D (5 bases). Germline V gene data show CDR1 as SGHDN and CDR2 as FVKESK. This CDR3 is 16 amino acids long. Trimming took 4 bases from V and 1 from J, leaving 14 bases between them. The CDR3 loop is CASSRGGEGSNQPQHF. The CDR3 DNA reads TGTGCCAGCAGCCGAGGTGGCGAGGGGAGCAATCAGCCCCAGCATTTT.

This clonotype was detected many times. The chain joins TRBV4-1 to TRBJ2-5; tentative D call: TRBD2 (7 bases). CDR1 is MGHRA and CDR2 is YSYEKL in the germline V gene. V dropped 3 bases and J dropped 2 bases, with 28 bases sitting between them. This CDR3 has 20 residues. The CDR3 is CASSHPPGGGAPGIQETQYF. CDR3 nucleotide sequence: TGCGCCAGCAGCCACCCCCCTGGTGGGGGGGCGCCAGGAATTCAAGAGACCCAGTACTTC.

This clonotype was detected only a few times. The J gene is TRBJ2-1, the V gene TRBV29-1; no clear D. Trimming removed 4 bases at V and 0 bases at J, with 7 bases between. Germline V CDR1 and CDR2: SQVTM, ANQGSEA. This CDR3 is 13 amino acids long. CDR3 sequence: CSVGLGSYNEQFF. The DNA of the CDR3 is TGCAGCGTTGGACTCGGCTCCTACAATGAGCAGTTCTTC.

This chain joins TRBV9 and TRBJ2-6, with 9 positions matching TRBD1. This CDR3 has 19 amino acids. The V segment lost 4 bases and the J segment 2 bases; nucleotides outside the gene matches: 13. Germline V gene sequence: CDR1 SGDLS, CDR2 YYNGEE. The DNA of the CDR3 is TGTGCCAGCAGCCCTACACTTACACAGGGGGCGGCTGGGGCCAACGTCCTGACTTTC. Translation gives CASSPTLTQGAAGANVLTF.

This clonotype has just a few counts. The chain uses TRBV9 and TRBJ2-5; no reliable D call. Germline values: CDR1 SGDLS, CDR2 YYNGEE. V lost 0 bases and J 3 bases, leaving 6 bases between the germline ends. This CDR3 region has 13 residues. The CDR3 region has the DNA TGTGCCAGCAGCGTAGAGGCGGAAGAGACCCAGTACTTC. Protein sequence: CASSVEAEETQYF.

This chain uses TRBV4-1 with TRBJ2-3, with D unresolved. V was clipped by 4 bases and J by 7 bases, with 12 bases between them. The CDR3 runs to 13 residues. CDR1 and CDR2 from the germline V gene are MGHRA and YSYEKL. The CDR3 here is CASSPVSTNTQYF. CDR3 nucleotides: TGCGCCAGCAGCCCCGTGAGCACTAATACGCAGTATTTT.

This chain joins TRBV6-1 and TRBJ2-6; a possible D gene is TRBD1 (6 bases). From germline, CDR1 is MNHNS and CDR2 SASEGT. V was cut by 3 bases and J by 2 bases, with 11 bases left in between. This CDR3 has 16 residues. In DNA form, the CDR3 reads TGTGCCAGCAGTGACCAGTCAGGGGCTGGGGCCAACGTCCTGACTTTC. It encodes CASSDQSGAGANVLTF.